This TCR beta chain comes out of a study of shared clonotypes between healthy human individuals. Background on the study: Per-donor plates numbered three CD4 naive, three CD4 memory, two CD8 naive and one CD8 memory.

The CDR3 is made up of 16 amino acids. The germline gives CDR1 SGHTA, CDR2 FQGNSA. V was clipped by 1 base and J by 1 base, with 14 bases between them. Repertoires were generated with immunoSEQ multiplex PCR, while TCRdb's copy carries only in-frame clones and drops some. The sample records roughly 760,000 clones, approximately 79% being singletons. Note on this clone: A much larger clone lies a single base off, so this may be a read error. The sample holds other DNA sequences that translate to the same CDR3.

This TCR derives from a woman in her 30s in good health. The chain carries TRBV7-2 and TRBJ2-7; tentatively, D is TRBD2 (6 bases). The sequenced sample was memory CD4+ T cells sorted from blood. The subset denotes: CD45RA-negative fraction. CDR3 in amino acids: CASSLGGSGRSYEQYF. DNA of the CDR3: TGTGCCAGCAGCTTAGGCGGTAGTGGGAGGTCCTACGAGCAGTACTTC. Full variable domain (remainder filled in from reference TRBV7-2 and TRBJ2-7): GAGVSQSPSNKVTEKGKDVELRCDPISGHTALYWYRQSLGQGLEFLIYFQGNSAPDKSGLPSDRFSAERTGGSVSTLTIQRTQQEDSAVYLCASSLGGSGRSYEQYFGPGTRLTVT.